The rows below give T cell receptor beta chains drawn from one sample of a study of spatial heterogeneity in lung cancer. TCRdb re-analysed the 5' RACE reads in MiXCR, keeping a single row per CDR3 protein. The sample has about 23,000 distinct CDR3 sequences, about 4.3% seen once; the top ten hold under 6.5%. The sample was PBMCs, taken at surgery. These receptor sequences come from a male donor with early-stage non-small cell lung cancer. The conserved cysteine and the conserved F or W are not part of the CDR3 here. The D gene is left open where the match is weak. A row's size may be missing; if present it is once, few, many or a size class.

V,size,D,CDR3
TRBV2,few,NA,ASSAQGTDQPQH
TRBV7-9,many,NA,ASSLGDSTDTQY
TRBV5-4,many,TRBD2,ASSTPGLADNEQF
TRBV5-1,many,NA,ASSLGGTQETQY
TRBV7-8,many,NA,ASSPSGGSLKNIQY
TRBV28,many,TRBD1,ASSPTGGYYEQY
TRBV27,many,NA,ASSLVAGPSYEQY
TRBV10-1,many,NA,ASSKTPAAETQY
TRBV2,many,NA,ASSDGRAASTQY
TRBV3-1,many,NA,ASLKTGSQETQY
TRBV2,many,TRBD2,ASSGPLGLEDSTDTQY
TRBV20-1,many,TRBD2,SAPASGRGNEQF
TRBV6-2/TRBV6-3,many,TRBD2,ASSYSRRISGMERYEQY
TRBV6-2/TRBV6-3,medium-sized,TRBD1,ASQTPGGVTEAF
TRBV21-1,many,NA,ASRSSDRSYEQY
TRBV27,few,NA,ASSPSSYEQY
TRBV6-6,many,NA,ASSYGRGGTDTQY
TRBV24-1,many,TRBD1,ATSDNTGGGYT
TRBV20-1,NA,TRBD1,SADRGSQETQY
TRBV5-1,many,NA,ASSLVTGRVFQQF
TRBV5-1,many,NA,ASSPLATNEKLF
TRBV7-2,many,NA,ASRMASSNEQF
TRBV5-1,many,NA,ASSLFQGPTDTQY
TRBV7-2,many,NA,ASSRDGSTDTQY
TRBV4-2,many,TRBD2,ASSQEVSSGRGEQY
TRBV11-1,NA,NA,ASSLLHSGTEAF
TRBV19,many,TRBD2,ASMSGGAYNEQF
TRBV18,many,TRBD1,ASSPPWELDREYGYT
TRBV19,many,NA,ASSINRFQETQY
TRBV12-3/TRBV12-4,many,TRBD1,ASSPGGSSPLH
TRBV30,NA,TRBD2,AWTRLSGGRMGNEQF
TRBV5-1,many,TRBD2,ASSLVRGGLITDTQY
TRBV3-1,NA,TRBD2,ASSQDHPGLAGGNHEQF
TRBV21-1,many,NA,ASSKSTGDSTYEQY
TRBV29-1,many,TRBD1,SVRGTGNTEAF
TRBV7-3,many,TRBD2,ASSLTSAGTDTQY
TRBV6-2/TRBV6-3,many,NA,ASSYSVGVKGEQY
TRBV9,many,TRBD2,ASSVDSGLAGETQY
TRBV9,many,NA,ASSEASGTDTQY
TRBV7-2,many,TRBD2,ASSSGLALSSYEQY
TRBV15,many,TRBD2,ATSRDLAGAYNEQF
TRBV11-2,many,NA,ASSPGARASEQY
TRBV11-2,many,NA,ASSLVWGGNTEAF
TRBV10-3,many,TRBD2,AISEGASGGPPEQF
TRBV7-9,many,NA,ASRLTGNSEQY
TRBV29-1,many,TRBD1,SVDWFDRGTDTQY
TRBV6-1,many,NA,ASPSDPGELF